These 10 T cell receptor beta chains were sequenced from one sample in a study of blood T cell repertoires in COVID-19. Generated by immunoSEQ multiplex PCR, the TCRdb table keeps only in-frame clones and is missing some. The repertoire holds around 78,000 clones, with approximately 90% as singletons. The specimen was PBMCs or T cells enriched from blood (not recorded which). These receptors came from a woman aged 45-65 years with acute COVID-19.

On this clone itself: Other DNA variants within this sample encode the same CDR3. The CDR3 DNA sequence: TGTGCCAGCTCACCCGAGACAGACTATGGCTACACCTTC. Translation: CASSPETDYGYTF. The genes are TRBV18 and TRBJ1-2; D is perhaps TRBD1 (5 bases). CDR1 and CDR2 from the germline V gene are KGHSH and LQKENI. V was pared by 3 bases and J by 3 bases, with 8 bases between. CDR3 length: 13 residues.

This chain joins TRBV6-1 and TRBJ1-1, with D perhaps TRBD1 (5 bases). The ends were cut back, 0 bases at V and 1 base at J, with 9 bases in the middle. CDR3 size: 15 residues. The germline V gene has CDR1 MNHNS and CDR2 SASEGT. The CDR3 reads CASSEALQENTEAFF. DNA of the CDR3: TGTGCCAGCAGTGAAGCCCTACAGGAGAACACTGAAGCTTTCTTT.

This chain uses TRBV30 with TRBJ1-5, with TRBD1 identical over 8 bases. Trimming took 4 bases from V and 5 from J; bases not matched to a gene: 7. The CDR3 sequence is 14 residues long. Per germline, CDR1 GTSNPN and CDR2 SVGIG (reference sequence). CDR3 loop: CAWTDRGQDQPQHF. The CDR3 coding sequence is TGTGCCTGGACCGACAGGGGTCAAGATCAGCCCCAGCATTTT.

The chain uses TRBV7-2 and TRBJ1-3, with 8 positions matching TRBD1. This CDR3 is 15 amino acids long. The V gene end was trimmed by 4 bases and the J gene end by 3 bases; junction bases not matched to a gene: 5. Germline lookup yields CDR1 SGHTA and CDR2 FQGNSA. The CDR3: CASSWGTGVGNTIYF. In DNA, the CDR3 is TGTGCCAGCAGCTGGGGGACAGGAGTTGGAAACACCATATATTTT.

CDR3 nucleotides: TGTGCCACCAGCAGAGATAACGGACAGCCCTACAATGAGCAGTTCTTC. Its translation is CATSRDNGQPYNEQFF. V gene TRBV15 combines with J gene TRBJ2-1, with D possibly TRBD1 on 6 matching bases. CDR3 length: 16 residues. Germline lookup yields CDR1 LNHNV and CDR2 YYDKDF (reference sequence). V lost 0 bases and J lost 2, with 11 bases in between.

The V gene is TRBV5-1, the J gene TRBJ2-7, with 9 nucleotides matching TRBD2. The trim removed 0 bases at V and 2 bases at J, leaving 3 bases unmatched. This CDR3 is 15 amino acids long. In germline, CDR1 is SGHRS, CDR2 YFSETQ. DNA of the CDR3: TGCGCCAGCAGCTTGGTTAGCGGGGGCACCTACGAGCAGTACTTC. As protein: CASSLVSGGTYEQYF.

The rearrangement joins TRBV5-1 to TRBJ2-5; 8 nucleotides match TRBD2. Germline loops: CDR1 SGHRS, CDR2 YFSETQ. The length of the CDR3 is 15 residues. Trimming removed 0 bases from V and 5 bases from J; junction bases left unmatched: 6. Here the CDR3 reads CASSLVSGGPETQYF. CDR3 sequence (DNA): TGCGCCAGCAGCTTGGTTTCGGGAGGGCCCGAGACCCAGTACTTC.

The gene calls are TRBV7-3 and TRBJ2-2, with 7 bases aligning to TRBD2. The junction had 6 bases not matched to a gene; V was cut back by 5 bases and J by 0 bases. Germline V gene sequence: CDR1 SGHTA, CDR2 FQGTGA. CDR3 length: 16 amino acids. In DNA form, the CDR3 reads TGTGCCAGCAGCATATCTAGCGGTTCGAACACCGGGGAGCTGTTTTTT. As protein: CASSISSGSNTGELFF.

This chain joins TRBV18 and TRBJ1-4; TRBD1 might be the D (5 bases). V dropped 5 bases and J dropped 7 bases, with 17 bases sitting between them. Germline V gene lookup returns CDR1 KGHSH and CDR2 LQKENI. This CDR3 has 15 residues. Here the CDR3 DNA reads TGTGCCAGCTCATCTACCAGGGAGGATAGTGAAAAACTGTTTTTT. Its protein product is CASSSTREDSEKLFF.

The genes are TRBV7-6 and TRBJ1-2, with TRBD1 matching 9 bases. V lost 4 bases to trimming and J lost 5 bases; unmatched junction nucleotides: 5. CDR1 and CDR2 (germline): SGHVS, FNYEAQ. The CDR3 consists of 14 residues. CDR3 protein: CASSSTGGAYGYTF. The CDR3 DNA sequence: TGTGCCAGCAGCTCCACAGGGGGCGCGTATGGCTACACCTTC.